The 9 T cell receptor beta chains below were found in one sample sequenced in a study of identical twins. MiXCR was run by TCRdb on the 5' RACE reads, yielding one entry per CDR3 protein. This table has about 530,000 distinct CDR3 sequences, roughly 15% appearing once. This same sample was also taken into another study, of yellow fever vaccine responses in identical twins.

Sequencing was carried out using CD4+ T cells sorted from blood. All receptors derive from a woman younger than 30 in good health.

This chain links TRBV5-1 with TRBJ2-5; D might be TRBD2 (6 bases). Germline lookup yields CDR1 SGHRS and CDR2 YFSETQ. The CDR3 spans 15 residues. Between the trimmed V and J ends, which lost 4 bases and 5 bases, there was a span of 18 bases. The chain's CDR3 is CASSVTGTGRETQYF. CDR3 in DNA: TGCGCCAGCAGCGTCACCGGGACGGGGAGGGAGACCCAGTACTTC.

The sample holds many counts of this clonotype. This chain links TRBV29-1 with TRBJ1-1, with a possible D match to TRBD1 (6 bases). V shed 7 bases and J shed 5 bases, with 11 bases lying between them. There are 11 residues in the CDR3. The germline V gene has CDR1 SQVTM and CDR2 ANQGSEA. CDR3 nucleotide sequence: TGCAGCGCCCAGGGGTGGACTGAAGCTTTCTTT. Encoded protein: CSAQGWTEAFF. Together with reference TRBV29-1 and TRBJ1-1, the CDR3 gives the full variable domain: SAVISQKPSRDICQRGTSLTIQCQVDSQVTMMFWYRQQPGQSLTLIATANQGSEATYESGFVIDKFPISRPNLTFSTLTVSNMSPEDSSIYLCSAQGWTEAFFGQGTRLTVV.

In this sample, this clonotype turned up many times. CDR3 protein: CASREPGVRTGELFF. The CDR3 nucleotides are TGTGCCAGCAGAGAACCGGGAGTAAGAACCGGGGAGCTGTTTTTT. The chain is built from TRBV12-3 or TRBV12-4 and TRBJ2-2, with D tentatively TRBD2 (6 bases). This CDR3 region has 15 residues. The ends were cut back, 6 bases at V and 5 bases at J, with 16 bases in the middle.

This clonotype occurred a few times. The chain joins TRBV20-1 to TRBJ2-6; D assignment may be TRBD1 or TRBD2 (5 bases each). Germline assignment: CDR1 DFQATT and CDR2 SNEGSKA (reference sequence). V lost 2 bases to trimming and J lost 0 bases, with 8 bases between them. This CDR3 region has 15 residues. The CDR3 region is CSARSGGSGANVLTF. CDR3 nucleotide sequence: TGCAGTGCTAGATCTGGGGGCTCTGGGGCCAACGTCCTGACTTTC.

V gene TRBV7-9 combines with J gene TRBJ1-2, with TRBD1 as a possible D gene (6 bases). V lost 5 bases to trimming and J lost 10 bases, with 23 bases between them. CDR1 and CDR2 from the germline V gene are SEHNR and FQNEAQ (reference sequence). The CDR3 has 15 amino acids. CDR3 nucleotides: TGTGCCAGCAGCCCAGGAAGGGACAAGGAGGGAGCCTACACCTTC. Its protein product is CASSPGRDKEGAYTF.

J is TRBJ1-3 and V is TRBV19; D is undetermined. The CDR3 has 15 amino acids. V dropped 3 bases and J dropped 0 bases, with 9 bases sitting between them. Germline CDR1 is LNHDA and CDR2 is SQIVND (reference sequence). The CDR3 DNA is TGTGCCAGTAGTATGTGGGCCAGCTCTGGAAACACCATATATTTT. It translates to CASSMWASSGNTIYF.

This clonotype was observed many times. The J gene is TRBJ2-1, the V gene TRBV12-3 or TRBV12-4, with 7 positions matching TRBD2. The CDR3 runs 14 residues. After removal of 7 bases from V and 6 bases from J, the junction contained 9 bases not matched to a gene. The chain's CDR3 is CASISREISNEQFF. CDR3 DNA: TGTGCCAGCATCTCGCGGGAGATTAGCAATGAGCAGTTCTTC.

The V gene is TRBV9, the J gene TRBJ1-1; D remains ambiguous. This CDR3 spans 13 amino acids. Trimming removed 4 bases from V and 1 base from J, with 8 bases in between. The V gene's germline CDR1 is SGDLS and CDR2 YYNGEE. The CDR3 DNA follows: TGTGCCAGCAGCAAAGCAGCGAACACTGAAGCTTTCTTT. Translated, it gives CASSKAANTEAFF.

The rearrangement links TRBV5-1 to TRBJ2-1; the D gene is possibly TRBD2 (6 bases). The V and J ends lost 2 bases and 1 base respectively, with 7 bases between them. From germline, CDR1 is SGHRS and CDR2 YFSETQ. The CDR3 length is 14 residues. The CDR3 sequence: CASSFRESYNEQFF. The CDR3 bases are TGCGCCAGCAGCTTCCGGGAGTCCTACAATGAGCAGTTCTTC.